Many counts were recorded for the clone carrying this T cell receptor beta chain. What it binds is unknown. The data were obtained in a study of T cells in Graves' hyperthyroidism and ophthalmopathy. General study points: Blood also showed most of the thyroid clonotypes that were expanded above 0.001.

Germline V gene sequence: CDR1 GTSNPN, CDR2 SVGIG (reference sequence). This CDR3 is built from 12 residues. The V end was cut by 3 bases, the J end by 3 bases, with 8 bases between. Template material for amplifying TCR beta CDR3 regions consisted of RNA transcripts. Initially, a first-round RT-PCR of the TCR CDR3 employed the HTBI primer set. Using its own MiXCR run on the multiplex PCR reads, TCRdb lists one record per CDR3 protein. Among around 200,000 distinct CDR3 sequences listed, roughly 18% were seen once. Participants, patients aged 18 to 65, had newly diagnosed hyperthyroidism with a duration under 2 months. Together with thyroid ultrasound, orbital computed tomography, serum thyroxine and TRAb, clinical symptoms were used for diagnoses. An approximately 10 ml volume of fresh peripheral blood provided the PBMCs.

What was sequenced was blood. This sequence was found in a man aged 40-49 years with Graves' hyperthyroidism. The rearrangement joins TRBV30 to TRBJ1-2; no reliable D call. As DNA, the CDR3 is TGTGCCTGGAGGTACCCGGACTATGGCTACACCTTC. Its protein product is CAWRYPDYGYTF.